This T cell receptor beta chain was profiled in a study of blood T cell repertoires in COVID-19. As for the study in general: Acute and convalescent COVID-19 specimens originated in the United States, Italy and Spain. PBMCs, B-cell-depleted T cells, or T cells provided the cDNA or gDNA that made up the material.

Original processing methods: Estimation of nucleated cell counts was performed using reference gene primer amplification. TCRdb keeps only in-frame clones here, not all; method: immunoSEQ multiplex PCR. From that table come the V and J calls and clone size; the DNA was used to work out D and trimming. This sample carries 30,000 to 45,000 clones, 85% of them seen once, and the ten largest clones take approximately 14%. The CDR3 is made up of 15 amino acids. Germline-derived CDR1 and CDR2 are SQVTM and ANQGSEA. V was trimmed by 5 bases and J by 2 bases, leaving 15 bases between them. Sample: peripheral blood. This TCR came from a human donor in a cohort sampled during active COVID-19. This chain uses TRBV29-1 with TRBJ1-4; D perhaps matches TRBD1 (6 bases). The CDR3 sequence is CSVSVGGATNEKLFF. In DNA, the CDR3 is TGCAGCGTTTCCGTCGGGGGGGCTACTAATGAAAAACTGTTTTTT.